The 2 T cell receptor beta chains listed next were all sequenced from one sample in a study of blood T cell repertoires in COVID-19 (TCRdb year 2020). To prepare the library, the immunoSEQ multiplex PCR assay was applied. TCRdb took over this immuneACCESS table, retaining in-frame rearrangements with V and J assigned. Such tables are incomplete; in checked studies, under half of the missing clones stem from an unresolved V gene, and the remainder is unexplained. In this sample the table shows fewer than 250,000 clones, 92% of which occur a single time. The top ten constitute more than 0.65% of the sample. Sequenced: peripheral blood. The origin of the receptors is a young man with COVID-19, enrolled during active disease.

The CDR3 reads CASSSGDGYGYTF. For the CDR3, the DNA is TGTGCCAGCAGTTCGGGGGACGGGTATGGCTACACCTTC. The chain employs TRBV9 and TRBJ1-2, with D possibly matching TRBD1 (5 bases). The CDR3 has 13 residues. Germline CDR1 reads SGDLS; CDR2 reads YYNGEE. V lost 5 bases and J lost 5, with 13 bases in between. The variable domain in full, with the rest retrieved from reference TRBV9 and TRBJ1-2, is DSGVTQTPKHLITATGQRVTLRCSPRSGDLSVYWYQQSLDQGLQFLIQYYNGEERAKGNILERFSAQQFPDLHSELNLSSLELGDSALYFCASSSGDGYGYTFGSGTRLTVV.

This chain joins TRBV25-1 and TRBJ1-4; possibly TRBD1 for D (6 bases). With 4 bases removed from V and 3 bases from J, the gap between germline ends came to 12 bases. The CDR3 extends over 15 amino acids. Germline V CDR1 and CDR2: MGHDK, SYGVNS. The CDR3 sequence: CASSARTAPNEKLFF. The CDR3 bases are TGTGCCAGCAGTGCGCGGACAGCTCCTAATGAAAAACTGTTTTTT.